Shown below are 31 T cell receptor beta chains from a single sample sequenced in a study of blood T cells in healthy people across ages. The authors ran a second PCR of roughly 6 to 12 cycles using a sample-barcoded 5' primer and a J-beta primer mix. TCRdb reanalysed the 5' RACE reads using MiXCR and keeps one entry per CDR3 protein. The sample lists 800,000 to 900,000 distinct CDR3 sequences; 60% to 80% were seen once. The sequenced sample consisted of blood. These receptors all come from a man aged 25-45 years in good health.

V gene TRBV27 combines with J gene TRBJ1-1, with TRBD1 as a possible D gene (6 bases). The germline V gene has CDR1 MNHEY and CDR2 SMNVEV (reference sequence). V dropped 6 bases and J dropped 3 bases, with 17 bases sitting between them. The CDR3 totals 15 residues. CDR3 sequence reads: CASRDFIGGYTEAFF. The CDR3 nucleotides read TGTGCCAGCAGAGACTTCATTGGGGGCTACACTGAAGCTTTCTTT.

V and J are TRBV5-1 and TRBJ2-1; 7 positions agree with TRBD2. This CDR3 region has 15 residues. CDR1 is SGHRS and CDR2 is YFSETQ in the germline V gene. The V and J ends lost 3 bases and 6 bases, in that order; junction bases with no gene match: 9. CDR3 coding DNA: TGCGCCAGCAGCTGGGGAGGGGATGTTGGCAATGAGCAGTTCTTC. Its translation is CASSWGGDVGNEQFF.

Details on this clonotype: A single base separates this from a much larger clone, so it may be a read error. The V call is TRBV5-1, the J call TRBJ2-1; no firm D call. CDR3 size: 13 residues. Germline CDR1 SGHRS, CDR2 YFSETQ. This CDR3 is CAGSLHGPNEQFF. The CDR3 nucleotides read TGCGCCGGCAGCTTGCATGGGCCTAATGAGCAGTTCTTC.

This chain connects TRBV29-1 to TRBJ2-4, with TRBD2 as a possible D gene (5 bases). The CDR3 is 14 residues long. V was pared by 1 base and J by 8 bases, with 15 bases between. The germline gives CDR1 SQVTM, CDR2 ANQGSEA. The CDR3 sequence is CSVEAPGGGDIQYF. DNA of the CDR3: TGCAGCGTTGAAGCCCCGGGCGGAGGTGACATTCAGTACTTC.

This chain uses TRBV14 with TRBJ2-7; 8 bases align to TRBD1. Germline V lookup: CDR1 SGHDN, CDR2 FVKESK. The V gene end was trimmed by 0 bases and the J gene end by 0 bases; junction bases not matched to a gene: 10. The CDR3 is 18 amino acids. DNA of the CDR3: TGTGCCAGCAGCCAAGATCCCGGGACAGGTCTTTTCTCCTACGAGCAGTACTTC. Protein sequence: CASSQDPGTGLFSYEQYF.

This clonotype has more than one count but fewer than ten. The J gene is TRBJ2-7, the V gene TRBV20-1; the D gene is possibly TRBD1 (5 bases). Trimming left V 5 bases short and J 3 bases short, with 14 bases between. CDR1 is DFQATT and CDR2 is SNEGSKA in the germline V gene (reference sequence). The CDR3 is made up of 13 amino acids. The chain's CDR3 is CSADRGFYYEQYF. DNA of the CDR3: TGCAGTGCTGATAGGGGCTTTTACTACGAGCAGTACTTC.

Only a few counts were recorded for this clonotype. The gene calls are TRBV6-1 and TRBJ1-2; tentative D call: TRBD1 (6 bases). Trimming pared 6 bases from V and 1 base from J, leaving 15 bases between. Per germline, CDR1 MNHNS and CDR2 SASEGT. This CDR3 has 15 residues. The CDR3 region is CASSPILQGNYGYTF. CDR3 coding DNA: TGTGCCAGCAGCCCAATTTTACAGGGTAACTATGGCTACACCTTC.

This clonotype has more than one count but fewer than ten. In DNA, the CDR3 is TGTGCCAGCTCACCACCGCCTTACAATGAGCAGTTCTTC. Translated, it gives CASSPPPYNEQFF. The V gene is TRBV18, the J gene TRBJ2-1; no firm D call. CDR3 length: 13 residues. V lost 0 bases, J lost 4 bases, and 4 bases lay in between. Germline CDR1 is KGHSH and CDR2 is LQKENI.

V usage is TRBV6-6 and J usage is TRBJ1-5, with 8 bases aligning to TRBD1. V lost 5 bases and J lost 2; bases outside the gene matches: 5. In germline, CDR1 is MNHNY, CDR2 SVGAGI (reference sequence). The CDR3 consists of 15 residues. Here the CDR3 reads CASSLYRGGNQPQHF. CDR3 DNA: TGTGCCAGCAGTCTGTACAGGGGGGGCAATCAGCCCCAGCATTTT.

This clonotype was found a few times. The chain couples TRBV29-1 to TRBJ2-1; 8 positions agree with TRBD2. The CDR3 has 16 amino acids. Germline V gives CDR1 SQVTM, CDR2 ANQGSEA. The DNA of the CDR3 is TGCAGTGTCCTGTTATCCGGGCGGGGGGCGAGCAATGAGCAGTTCTTC. It is translated as CSVLLSGRGASNEQFF.

In its sample, this clonotype was seen a few times. The rearrangement uses TRBV7-2 and TRBJ2-7; possible D gene TRBD1, 5 bases. CDR1 and CDR2 (germline): SGHTA, FQGNSA. V lost 1 base to trimming and J lost 6 bases, with 13 bases between them. The CDR3 loop spans 14 amino acids. CDR3 coding DNA: TGTGCCAGCAGCTTAGTCGATCAGGGCGGCGAGCAGTACTTC. The encoded protein is CASSLVDQGGEQYF.

This clonotype was recorded once. V gene TRBV6-2 or TRBV6-3 combines with J gene TRBJ2-7, with D perhaps matching TRBD1 (5 bases). Trimming left V 7 bases short and J 0 bases short, with 13 bases between. The V gene's germline CDR1 is MNHEY and CDR2 SVGEGT. This CDR3 is 14 amino acids long. The CDR3 region is CASNQPQGSYEQYF. CDR3 DNA sequence: TGTGCCAGCAACCAACCCCAGGGCTCCTACGAGCAGTACTTC.

In this sample, this clonotype turned up a few times. The chain links TRBV28 to TRBJ2-3, with D tentatively TRBD2 (5 bases). Germline V gives CDR1 MDHEN, CDR2 SYDVKM. Deletions cut 5 bases from V and 2 bases from J, with 17 bases between. The length of the CDR3 is 16 residues. The CDR3 protein is CASSPGLTRTTDTQYF. The CDR3 DNA follows: TGTGCCAGCAGTCCCGGACTGACCAGAACCACAGATACGCAGTATTTT.

The rearrangement joins TRBV6-2 or TRBV6-3 to TRBJ2-5; D may correspond to TRBD1 or TRBD2 (5 bases each). The CDR3 loop spans 14 amino acids. Trimming pared 2 bases from V and 3 bases from J, leaving 10 bases between. Germline loops: CDR1 MNHEY, CDR2 SVGEGT. CDR3 protein: CASSYRQGEETQYF. The CDR3 nucleotides are TGTGCCAGCAGTTACCGGCAGGGAGAAGAGACCCAGTACTTC.

V and J are TRBV7-2 and TRBJ2-7; 8 bases map to TRBD1. Per the germline V gene, CDR1 is SGHTA and CDR2 is FQGNSA. This CDR3 is 18 amino acids long. V shed 5 bases and J 0 bases; nucleotides not matched to a gene: 15. The CDR3 here is CASSKETGTGINSYEQYF. CDR3 nucleotide sequence: TGTGCCAGCAGCAAAGAAACCGGGACAGGAATCAACTCCTACGAGCAGTACTTC.

The V and J genes are TRBV18 and TRBJ2-7, with D perhaps being TRBD1 or TRBD2 (8 bases each). The germline V gene encodes CDR1 KGHSH and CDR2 LQKENI. The CDR3 contains 16 residues. V lost 4 bases and J 5 bases, leaving 21 bases between the germline ends. The CDR3 DNA sequence: TGTGCCAGCTCACAAGGTAATGTAGCGGGACAGGACGAGCAGTACTTC. Protein product: CASSQGNVAGQDEQYF. The full variable domain, in which reference TRBV18 and TRBJ2-7 provide the parts outside the CDR3, is NAGVMQNPRHLVRRRGQEARLRCSPMKGHSHVYWYRQLPEEGLKFMVYLQKENIIDESGMPKERFSAEFPKEGPSILRIQQVVRGDSAAYFCASSQGNVAGQDEQYFGPGTRLTVT.

The rearrangement uses TRBV7-2 and TRBJ1-6; 8 bases match TRBD1. The J segment lost 6 bases and the V segment lost 5 bases, leaving 6 bases of the junction unmatched. The germline V gene has CDR1 SGHTA and CDR2 FQGNSA. This CDR3 region has 15 residues. DNA for the CDR3: TGTGCCAGCAGCCGGACAGGGTTAAGTAATTCACCCCTCCACTTT. As protein: CASSRTGLSNSPLHF.

The chain uses TRBV4-3 and TRBJ2-5; TRBD1 is a possible D gene (7 bases). Trimming cost V 3 bases and J 11 bases, with 22 bases left between them. The germline CDR1 and CDR2 sequences are LGHNA and YSLEER. CDR3 size: 15 residues. As DNA, the CDR3 is TGCGCCAGCAGCCATCGACAGGGAGGCACGGAGGGGCAGTACTTC. It encodes CASSHRQGGTEGQYF.

The rearrangement links TRBV6-5 to TRBJ2-3; TRBD2 agrees at 10 bases. J was trimmed by 11 bases and V by 0 bases; bases with no gene match: 14. The CDR3 contains 17 residues. Per germline, CDR1 MNHEY and CDR2 SVGAGI. CDR3 nucleotide sequence: TGTGCCAGCAGTTACTCAAGCGGGGGGGCCCCGTCGGGAATGCAGTATTTT. Translation: CASSYSSGGAPSGMQYF.

Turning to this clonotype: One junction end disagrees with the germline gene, perhaps due to a read error. CDR3 sequence reads: CVSSLDGSTDTQYF. CDR3 nucleotides: TGTGTCAGCAGTTTGGACGGGAGCACAGATACGCAGTATTTT. The chain has TRBV28 and TRBJ2-3, with D hard to call. CDR1 and CDR2 (germline): MDHEN, SYDVKM. This CDR3 region has 14 residues.

V gene TRBV9 combines with J gene TRBJ2-5, with 8 bases aligning to TRBD1. The last part of the DNA fits TRBJ2-7 better; the J call may be wrong. The CDR3 consists of 15 residues. Germline V gene lookup returns CDR1 SGDLS and CDR2 YYNGEE. CDR3 DNA: TGTGCCAGCAGCGCCTCAGGGGGCGTCCCCCACGAGCAGTACTTC. This sequence encodes CASSASGGVPHEQYF.

This rearrangement joins TRBV12-3 or TRBV12-4 to TRBJ2-4, with D tentatively TRBD2 (6 bases). The closer fit of TRBJ2-7 to the DNA end suggests the J call may be wrong. This CDR3 contains 13 residues. CDR3 loop: CASGHGEVYEQYF. The DNA of the CDR3 is TGTGCCAGCGGGCACGGGGAGGTCTACGAGCAGTACTTC.

V usage is TRBV10-3 and J usage is TRBJ2-5; 7 positions agree with TRBD1. CDR3 size: 12 residues. Germline CDR1 reads ENHRY; CDR2 reads SYGVKD. The CDR3 loop reads CAARDSQETQYF. Written as DNA, the CDR3 is TGTGCGGCTCGGGACAGCCAAGAGACCCAGTACTTC.

For this clonotype: The junction does not match germline at one end; this may be a read error. The chain employs TRBV6-1 and TRBJ2-6, with 10 bases matching TRBD1. Germline CDR1 reads MNHNS; CDR2 reads SASEGT. The CDR3 is made up of 19 amino acids. CDR3 nucleotide sequence: TGTGCCAGCAGCCCCGTTGGGACAGGGGTCTACTCTGGGGCCAACGTTCTGACTTTC. Translated: CASSPVGTGVYSGANVLTF.

This clonotype was counted a few times. The CDR3 sequence: CASSAGPPSEQYF. The CDR3 coding sequence is TGCGCCAGCAGCGCAGGACCACCTAGCGAGCAGTACTTC. The V call is TRBV5-1, the J call TRBJ2-7; D remains ambiguous. The CDR3 extends over 13 amino acids. The V end lost 4 bases, the J end lost 6 bases, and 14 bases lay between the germline ends. CDR1 and CDR2 from the germline V gene are SGHRS and YFSETQ.

This clonotype turned up a few times. This rearrangement joins TRBV6-2 or TRBV6-3 to TRBJ2-1; 14 nucleotides line up with TRBD2. J was trimmed by 8 bases and V by 5 bases; bases with no gene match: 5. This CDR3 has 15 amino acids. CDR1 is MNHEY and CDR2 is SVGEGT in the germline V gene. The DNA for the CDR3 is TGTGCCAGCAGTCGGGGGGGACTAGCGGGGGATGAGCAGTTCTTC. Residues: CASSRGGLAGDEQFF.

The sample holds one count of this clonotype. The chain carries TRBV15 and TRBJ2-1; D unclear. Germline loops: CDR1 LNHNV, CDR2 YYDKDF (reference sequence). The V and J ends lost 3 bases and 6 bases respectively, with 21 bases between them. The CDR3 length is 17 residues. The CDR3: CATSSDAGTRPSNEQFF. The CDR3 nucleotides are TGTGCCACCAGCAGTGACGCCGGAACGAGGCCCTCCAATGAGCAGTTCTTC.

The chain recombines TRBV11-2 with TRBJ2-2; D possibly matches TRBD1 or TRBD2 (6 bases each). Germline CDR1 SGHAT, CDR2 FQNNGV. Trimming took 5 bases from V and 6 from J, leaving 13 bases between them. The CDR3 consists of 14 residues. The DNA for the CDR3 is TGTGCCAGCAGCCCGAAGAGGGGGGCCGGGGAGCTGTTTTTT. The encoded protein is CASSPKRGAGELFF.

Only one count was recorded for this clonotype. The CDR3 DNA is TGCAGTGCTACGCCGGGTAGCGGGGGTCAAGAGACCCAGTACTTC. Translated, it gives CSATPGSGGQETQYF. This chain uses TRBV20-1 with TRBJ2-5, with TRBD2 matching over 9 bases. Per germline, CDR1 DFQATT and CDR2 SNEGSKA (reference sequence). The length of the CDR3 is 15 residues. V lost 4 bases and J lost 2; bases outside the gene matches: 8.

This clonotype has more than one count but fewer than ten. The chain combines TRBV10-2 with TRBJ1-1; D gene uncertain. The length of the CDR3 is 13 residues. Trimming pared 4 bases from V and 3 bases from J, leaving 9 bases between. Per the germline V gene, CDR1 is WSHSY and CDR2 is SAAADI. The CDR3 DNA reads as TGCGCCAGCAGTGTTGAGGTCTACACTGAAGCTTTCTTT. Its translation is CASSVEVYTEAFF.

The V and J genes are TRBV29-1 and TRBJ2-7; D is unclear. The germline CDR1 and CDR2 sequences are SQVTM and ANQGSEA. The germline V and J ends were trimmed by 7 bases and 3 bases, with 13 bases remaining between them. CDR3 size: 12 residues. The CDR3 nucleotides are TGCAGCGCCAATGTCGACAACTACGAGCAGTACTTC. Amino acids: CSANVDNYEQYF.